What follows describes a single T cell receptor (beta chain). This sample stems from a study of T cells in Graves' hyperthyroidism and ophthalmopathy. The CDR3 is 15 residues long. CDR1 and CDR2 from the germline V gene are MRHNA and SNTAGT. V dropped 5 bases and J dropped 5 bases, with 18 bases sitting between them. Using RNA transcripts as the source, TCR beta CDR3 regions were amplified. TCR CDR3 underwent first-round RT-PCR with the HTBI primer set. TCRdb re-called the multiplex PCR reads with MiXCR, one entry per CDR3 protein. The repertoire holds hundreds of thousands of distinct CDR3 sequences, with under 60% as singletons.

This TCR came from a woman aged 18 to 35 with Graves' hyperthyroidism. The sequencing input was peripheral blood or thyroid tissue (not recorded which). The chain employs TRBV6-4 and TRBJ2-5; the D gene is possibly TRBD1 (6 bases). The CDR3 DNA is TGTGCCAGCAGTACCCGGGACACCGGGGTGGAGACCCAGTACTTC. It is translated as CASSTRDTGVETQYF.